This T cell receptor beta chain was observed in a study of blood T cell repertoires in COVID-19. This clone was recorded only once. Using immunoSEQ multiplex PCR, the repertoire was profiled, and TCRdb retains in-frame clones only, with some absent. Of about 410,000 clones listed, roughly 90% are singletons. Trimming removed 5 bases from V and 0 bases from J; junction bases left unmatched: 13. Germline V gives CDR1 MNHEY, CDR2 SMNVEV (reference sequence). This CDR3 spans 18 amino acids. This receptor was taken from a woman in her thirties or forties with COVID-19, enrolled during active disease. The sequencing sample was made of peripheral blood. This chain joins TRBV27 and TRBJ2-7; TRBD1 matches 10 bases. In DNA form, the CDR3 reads TGTGCCAGCAGTCCTAAGACAGGGGGCTTTCTTAGCTCCTACGAGCAGTACTTC. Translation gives CASSPKTGGFLSSYEQYF.